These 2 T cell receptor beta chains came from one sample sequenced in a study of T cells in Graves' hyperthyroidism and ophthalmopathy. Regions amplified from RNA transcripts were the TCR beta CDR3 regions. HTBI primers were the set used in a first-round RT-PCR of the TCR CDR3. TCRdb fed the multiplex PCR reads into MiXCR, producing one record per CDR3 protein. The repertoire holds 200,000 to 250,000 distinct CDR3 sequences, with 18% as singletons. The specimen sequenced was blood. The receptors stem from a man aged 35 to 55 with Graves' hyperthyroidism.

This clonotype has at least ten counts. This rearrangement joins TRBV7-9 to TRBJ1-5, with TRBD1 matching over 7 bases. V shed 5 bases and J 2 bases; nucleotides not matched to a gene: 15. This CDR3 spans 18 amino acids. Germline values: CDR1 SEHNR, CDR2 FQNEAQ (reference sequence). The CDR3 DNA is TGTGCCAGCAGCCCTACCGAAACAGGGGTTGTGGGCAATCAGCCCCAGCATTTT. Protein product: CASSPTETGVVGNQPQHF.

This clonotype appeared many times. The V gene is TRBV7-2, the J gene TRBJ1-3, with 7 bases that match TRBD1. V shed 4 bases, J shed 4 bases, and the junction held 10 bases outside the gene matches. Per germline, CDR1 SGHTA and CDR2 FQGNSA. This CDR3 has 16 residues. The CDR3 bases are TGTGCCAGCAGCTCCTCCAAGACAGGGTCCGGAAACACCATATATTTT. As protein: CASSSSKTGSGNTIYF.